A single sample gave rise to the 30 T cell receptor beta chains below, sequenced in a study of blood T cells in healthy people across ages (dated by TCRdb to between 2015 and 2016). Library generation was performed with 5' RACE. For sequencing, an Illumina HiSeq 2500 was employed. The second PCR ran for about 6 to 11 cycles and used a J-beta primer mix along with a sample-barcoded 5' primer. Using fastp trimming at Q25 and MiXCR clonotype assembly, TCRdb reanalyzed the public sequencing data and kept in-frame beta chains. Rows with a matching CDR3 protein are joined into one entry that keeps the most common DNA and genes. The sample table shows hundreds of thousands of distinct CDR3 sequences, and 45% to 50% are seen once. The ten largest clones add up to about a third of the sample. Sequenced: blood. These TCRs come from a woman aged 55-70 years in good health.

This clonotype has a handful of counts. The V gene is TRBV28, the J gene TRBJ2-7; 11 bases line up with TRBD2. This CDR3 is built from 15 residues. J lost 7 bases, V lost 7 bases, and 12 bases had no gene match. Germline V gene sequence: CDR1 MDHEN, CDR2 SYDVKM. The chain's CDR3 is CASTIAGGNYNEQYF. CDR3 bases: TGTGCCAGCACAATAGCGGGAGGGAACTACAATGAGCAGTACTTC. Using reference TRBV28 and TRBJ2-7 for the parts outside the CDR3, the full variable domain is DVKVTQSSRYLVKRTGEKVFLECVQDMDHENMFWYRQDPGLGLRLIYFSYDVKMKEKGDIPEGYSVSREKKERFSLILESASTNQTSMYLCASTIAGGNYNEQYFGPGTRLTVT.

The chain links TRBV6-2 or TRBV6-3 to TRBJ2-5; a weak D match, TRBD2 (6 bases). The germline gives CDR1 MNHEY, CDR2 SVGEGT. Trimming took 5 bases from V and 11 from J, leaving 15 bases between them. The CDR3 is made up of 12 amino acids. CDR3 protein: CASSPTDREQYF. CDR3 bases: TGTGCCAGCAGTCCAACTGACCGGGAGCAGTACTTC.

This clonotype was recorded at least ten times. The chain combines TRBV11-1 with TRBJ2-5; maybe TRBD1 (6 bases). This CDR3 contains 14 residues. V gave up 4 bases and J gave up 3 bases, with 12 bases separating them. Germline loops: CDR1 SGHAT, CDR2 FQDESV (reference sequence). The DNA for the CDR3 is TGTGCCAGCAGCTACCAGACAGGCGAAGAGACCCAGTACTTC. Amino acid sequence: CASSYQTGEETQYF.

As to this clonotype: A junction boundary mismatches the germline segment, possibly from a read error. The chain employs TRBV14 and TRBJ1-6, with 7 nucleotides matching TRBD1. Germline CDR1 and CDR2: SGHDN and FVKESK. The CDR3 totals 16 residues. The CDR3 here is CASNHPGTEGNSPLHF. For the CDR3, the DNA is TGTGCTAGCAACCATCCCGGGACAGAGGGTAATTCACCCCTCCACTTT.

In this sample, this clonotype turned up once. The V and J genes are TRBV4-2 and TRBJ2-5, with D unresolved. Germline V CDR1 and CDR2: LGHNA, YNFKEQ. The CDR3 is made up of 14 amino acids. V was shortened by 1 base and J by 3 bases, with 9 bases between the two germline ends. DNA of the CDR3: TGTGCCAGCAGCCAAGGGTGGGCCGAAGAGACCCAGTACTTC. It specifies CASSQGWAEETQYF.

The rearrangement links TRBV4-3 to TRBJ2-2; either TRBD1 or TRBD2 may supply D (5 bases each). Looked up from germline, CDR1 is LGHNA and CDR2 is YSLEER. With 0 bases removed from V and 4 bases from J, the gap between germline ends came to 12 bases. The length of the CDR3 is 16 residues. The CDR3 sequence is CASSQDLPGSTGELFF. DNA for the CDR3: TGCGCCAGCAGCCAAGATTTGCCAGGGAGCACCGGGGAGCTGTTTTTT.

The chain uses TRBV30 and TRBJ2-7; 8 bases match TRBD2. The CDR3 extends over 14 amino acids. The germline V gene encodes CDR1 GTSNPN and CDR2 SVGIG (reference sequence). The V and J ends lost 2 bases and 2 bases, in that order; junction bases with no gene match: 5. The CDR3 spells CAWSTGRAPYEQYF. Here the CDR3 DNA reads TGTGCCTGGAGTACCGGGAGGGCCCCCTACGAGCAGTACTTC. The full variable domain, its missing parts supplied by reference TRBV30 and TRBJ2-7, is SQTIHQWPATLVQPVGSPLSLECTVEGTSNPNLYWYRQAAGRGLQLLFYSVGIGQISSEVPQNLSASRPQDRQFILSSKKLLLSDSGFYLCAWSTGRAPYEQYFGPGTRLTVT.

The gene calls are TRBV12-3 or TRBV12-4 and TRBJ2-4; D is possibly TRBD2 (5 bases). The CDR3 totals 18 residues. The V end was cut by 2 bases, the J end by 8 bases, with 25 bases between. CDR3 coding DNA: TGTGCCAGCAGTTTATTTCGTGGAGGACTCAACCCTCGGGACATTCAGTACTTC. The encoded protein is CASSLFRGGLNPRDIQYF.

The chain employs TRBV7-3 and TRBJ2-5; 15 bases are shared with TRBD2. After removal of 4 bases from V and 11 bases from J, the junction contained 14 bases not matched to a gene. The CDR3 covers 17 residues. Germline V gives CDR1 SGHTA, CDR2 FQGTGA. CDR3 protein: CASSSTRTSGRAAEQYF. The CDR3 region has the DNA TGTGCCAGCAGCTCGACCAGGACTAGCGGGAGGGCCGCTGAGCAGTACTTC.

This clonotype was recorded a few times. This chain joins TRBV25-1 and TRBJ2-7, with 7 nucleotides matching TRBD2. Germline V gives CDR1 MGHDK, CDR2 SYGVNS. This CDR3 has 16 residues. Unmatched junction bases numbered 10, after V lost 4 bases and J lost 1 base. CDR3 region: CASSGRAGSASYEQYF. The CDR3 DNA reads TGTGCCAGCAGTGGAAGAGCGGGATCGGCGTCCTACGAGCAGTACTTC.

The CDR3, as DNA: TGCGCCAGCAGCTACGGGGCAGCTAACTATGGCTACACCTTC. This codes for CASSYGAANYGYTF. The rearrangement uses TRBV5-1 and TRBJ1-2, with a weak D call TRBD1 (5 bases). V gave up 3 bases and J gave up 0 bases, with 9 bases separating them. CDR1 SGHRS and CDR2 YFSETQ come from the germline V gene. The CDR3 consists of 14 residues.

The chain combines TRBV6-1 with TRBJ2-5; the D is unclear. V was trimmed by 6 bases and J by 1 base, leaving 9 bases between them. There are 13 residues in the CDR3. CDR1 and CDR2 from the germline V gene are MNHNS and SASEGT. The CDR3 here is CASSFSPQETQYF. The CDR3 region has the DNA TGTGCCAGCAGCTTTAGTCCCCAAGAGACCCAGTACTTC.

The CDR3 sequence: CASSFLGTGVAGYTF. CDR3 sequence (DNA): TGTGCCAGCAGTTTCCTCGGGACAGGGGTGGCTGGCTACACCTTC. The genes are TRBV28 and TRBJ1-2; 10 bases map to TRBD1. J lost 7 bases, V lost 3 bases, and 8 bases had no gene match. The CDR3 sequence is 15 residues long. Per the germline V gene, CDR1 is MDHEN and CDR2 is SYDVKM.

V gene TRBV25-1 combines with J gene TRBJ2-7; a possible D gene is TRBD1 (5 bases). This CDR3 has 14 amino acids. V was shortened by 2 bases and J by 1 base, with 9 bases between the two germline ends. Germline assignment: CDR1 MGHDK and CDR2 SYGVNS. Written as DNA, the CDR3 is TGTGCCAGCAGTGAACAGGGCTTTTCCTACGAGCAGTACTTC. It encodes CASSEQGFSYEQYF.

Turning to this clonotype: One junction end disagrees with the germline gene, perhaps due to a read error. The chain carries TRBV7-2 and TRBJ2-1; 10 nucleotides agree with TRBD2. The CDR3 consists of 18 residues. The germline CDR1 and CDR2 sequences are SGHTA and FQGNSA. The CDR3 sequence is CASNLSSGSGRAYNEQFF. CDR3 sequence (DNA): TGTGCCAGCAACTTATCTAGCGGGAGTGGTAGGGCTTACAATGAGCAGTTCTTC.

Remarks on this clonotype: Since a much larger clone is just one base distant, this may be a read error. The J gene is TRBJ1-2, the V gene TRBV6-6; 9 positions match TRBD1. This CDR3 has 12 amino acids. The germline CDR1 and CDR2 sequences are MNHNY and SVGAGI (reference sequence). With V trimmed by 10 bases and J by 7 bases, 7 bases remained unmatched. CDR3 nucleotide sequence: TGTGCCATTCGACAGGGGGGCGCTGGCTACACCTTC. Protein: CAIRQGGAGYTF.

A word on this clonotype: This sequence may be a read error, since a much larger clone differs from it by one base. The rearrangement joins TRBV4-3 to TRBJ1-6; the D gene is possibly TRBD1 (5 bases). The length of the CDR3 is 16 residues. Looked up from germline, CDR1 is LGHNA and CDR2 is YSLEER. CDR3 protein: CTSSQEQGGLDSPLHF. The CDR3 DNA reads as TGCACCAGCAGCCAAGAGCAGGGAGGTTTGGATTCACCCCTCCACTTT.

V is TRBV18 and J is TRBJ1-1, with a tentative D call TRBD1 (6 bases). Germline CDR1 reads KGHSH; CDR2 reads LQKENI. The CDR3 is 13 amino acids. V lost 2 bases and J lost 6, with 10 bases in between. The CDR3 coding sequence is TGTGCCAGCTCACCAACAGGGATGGCTGAAGCTTTCTTT. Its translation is CASSPTGMAEAFF.

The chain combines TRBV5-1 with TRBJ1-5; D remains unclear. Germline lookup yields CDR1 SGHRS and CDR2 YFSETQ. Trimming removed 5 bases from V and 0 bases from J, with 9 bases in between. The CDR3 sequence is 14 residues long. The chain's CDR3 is CASRLESSNQPQHF. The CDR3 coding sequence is TGCGCCAGCAGATTAGAAAGTAGCAATCAGCCCCAGCATTTT.

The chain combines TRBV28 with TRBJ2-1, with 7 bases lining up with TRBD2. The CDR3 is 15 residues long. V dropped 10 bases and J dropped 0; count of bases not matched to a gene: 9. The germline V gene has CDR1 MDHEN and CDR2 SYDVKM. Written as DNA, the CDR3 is TGTGCCACCCTTACTAGCGCCAGCTCCTACAATGAGCAGTTCTTC. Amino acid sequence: CATLTSASSYNEQFF.

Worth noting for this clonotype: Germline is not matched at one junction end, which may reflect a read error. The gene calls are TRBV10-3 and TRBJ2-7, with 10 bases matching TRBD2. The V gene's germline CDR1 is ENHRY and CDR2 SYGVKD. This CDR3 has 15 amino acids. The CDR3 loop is CAIGERAGGDYEQYF. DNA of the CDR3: TGTGCCATCGGTGAGCGAGCGGGAGGGGACTACGAGCAGTACTTC.

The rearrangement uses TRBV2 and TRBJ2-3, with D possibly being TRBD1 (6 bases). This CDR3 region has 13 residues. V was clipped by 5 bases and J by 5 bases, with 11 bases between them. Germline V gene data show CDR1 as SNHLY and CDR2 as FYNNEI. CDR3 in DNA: TGTGCCAGCAGTCAACAGGGAAAAGATACGCAGTATTTT. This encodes CASSQQGKDTQYF.

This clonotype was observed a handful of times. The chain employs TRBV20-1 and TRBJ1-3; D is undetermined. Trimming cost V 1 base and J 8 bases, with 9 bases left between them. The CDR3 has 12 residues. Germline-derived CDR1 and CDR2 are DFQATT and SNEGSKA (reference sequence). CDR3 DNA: TGCAGTGCTAGAGCCGTAGGGCACACCATATATTTT. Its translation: CSARAVGHTIYF.

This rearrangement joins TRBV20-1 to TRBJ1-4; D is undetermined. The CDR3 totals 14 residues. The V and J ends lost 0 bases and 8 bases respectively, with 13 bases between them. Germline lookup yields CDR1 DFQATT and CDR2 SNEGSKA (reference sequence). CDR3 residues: CSARDQAFGEKLFF. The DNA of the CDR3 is TGCAGTGCTAGAGATCAGGCGTTCGGCGAAAAACTGTTTTTT.

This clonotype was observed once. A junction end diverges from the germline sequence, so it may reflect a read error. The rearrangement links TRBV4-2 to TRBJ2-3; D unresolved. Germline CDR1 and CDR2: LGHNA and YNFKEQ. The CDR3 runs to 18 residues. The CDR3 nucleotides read TGTGCCAGCAGCCAAGATGATTCCCCGAAGACCCAGCGAGATACGCGGTATTTT. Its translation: CASSQDDSPKTQRDTRYF.

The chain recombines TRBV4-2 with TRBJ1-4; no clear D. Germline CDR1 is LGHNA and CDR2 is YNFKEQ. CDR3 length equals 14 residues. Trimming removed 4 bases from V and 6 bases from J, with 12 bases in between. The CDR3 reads CASSPGLEYEKLFF. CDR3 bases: TGTGCCAGCAGCCCGGGCCTCGAGTATGAAAAACTGTTTTTT.

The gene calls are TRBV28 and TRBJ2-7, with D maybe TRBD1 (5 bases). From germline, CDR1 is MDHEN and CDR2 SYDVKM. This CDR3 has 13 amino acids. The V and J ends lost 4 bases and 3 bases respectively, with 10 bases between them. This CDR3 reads CASSSQQVYEQYF. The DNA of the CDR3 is TGTGCCAGCAGTTCACAACAGGTCTACGAGCAGTACTTC. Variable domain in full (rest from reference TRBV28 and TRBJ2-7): DVKVTQSSRYLVKRTGEKVFLECVQDMDHENMFWYRQDPGLGLRLIYFSYDVKMKEKGDIPEGYSVSREKKERFSLILESASTNQTSMYLCASSSQQVYEQYFGPGTRLTVT.

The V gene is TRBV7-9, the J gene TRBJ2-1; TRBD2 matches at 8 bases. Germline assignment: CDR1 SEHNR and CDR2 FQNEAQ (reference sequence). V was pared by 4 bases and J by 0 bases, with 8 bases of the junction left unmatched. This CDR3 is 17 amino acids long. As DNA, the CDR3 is TGTGCCAGCAGCTCATATAGCGGGATAAGCTCCTACAATGAGCAGTTCTTC. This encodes CASSSYSGISSYNEQFF.

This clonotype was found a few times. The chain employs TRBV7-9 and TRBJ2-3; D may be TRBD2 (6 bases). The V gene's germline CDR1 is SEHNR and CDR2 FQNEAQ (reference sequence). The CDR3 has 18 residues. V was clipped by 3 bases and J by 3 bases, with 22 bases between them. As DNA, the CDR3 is TGTGCCAGCAGCTTTTTATTCGGGACTCTCAGAGATACAGATACGCAGTATTTT. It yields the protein CASSFLFGTLRDTDTQYF.

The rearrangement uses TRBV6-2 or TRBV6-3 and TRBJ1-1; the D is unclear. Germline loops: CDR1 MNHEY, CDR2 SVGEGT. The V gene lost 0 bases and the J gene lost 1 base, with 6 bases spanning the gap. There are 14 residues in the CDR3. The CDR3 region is CASSYSYTNTEAFF. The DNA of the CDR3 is TGTGCCAGCAGTTACTCGTATACGAACACTGAAGCTTTCTTT.